These 16 T cell receptor beta chains share one sample of origin, sequenced in a study of T cell responses to AZD1222 COVID-19 vaccine. Assay: immunoSEQ multiplex PCR; the TCRdb copy retains only in-frame clones and omits some. The repertoire has 65,000 to 80,000 clones, 88% of them found once; the top ten carry more than 4.5%. This specimen consisted of peripheral blood, obtained 28 days after the second dose of the MenACWY control vaccine. These receptors originate from an adult who received the MenACWY meningococcal vaccine as a control.

This sequence joins TRBV28 and TRBJ2-7; 9 positions match TRBD1. The germline CDR1 and CDR2 sequences are MDHEN and SYDVKM. V lost 4 bases, J lost 2 bases, and 9 bases stayed unmatched. The CDR3 has 16 amino acids. CDR3 sequence: CASSSLRDRVAYEQYF. DNA of the CDR3: TGTGCCAGCAGTTCACTTCGGGACAGGGTTGCCTACGAGCAGTACTTC.

The CDR3 bases are TGTGCCACCAGTGATTCGAACACAGATACGCAGTATTTT. Amino acid sequence: CATSDSNTDTQYF. The gene calls are TRBV24-1 and TRBJ2-3, with D uncertain. Germline V gives CDR1 KGHDR, CDR2 SFDVKD. V was cut by 2 bases and J by 2 bases, with 4 bases left in between. The CDR3 sequence is 13 residues long.

This clone was recorded once. The rearrangement links TRBV11-3 to TRBJ2-1; D may correspond to TRBD1 or TRBD2 (5 bases each). This CDR3 has 15 amino acids. CDR1 is SGHNT, CDR2 YENEEA, per germline. Deletions cut 0 bases from V and 4 bases from J, with 10 bases between. CDR3 DNA: TGTGCCAGCAGCTTAGATGGGGACCTTTACAATGAGCAGTTCTTC. Amino acids: CASSLDGDLYNEQFF.

This clone appeared once. This chain uses TRBV7-2 with TRBJ2-1; no reliable D call. V was clipped by 5 bases and J by 5 bases, with 10 bases between them. CDR3 length equals 13 residues. Looked up from germline, CDR1 is SGHTA and CDR2 is FQGNSA. Here the CDR3 reads CASSPDPNNEQFF. CDR3 DNA: TGTGCCAGCAGCCCGGACCCAAACAATGAGCAGTTCTTC.

The chain links TRBV27 to TRBJ1-5; a possible D gene is TRBD1 (5 bases). Germline CDR1 and CDR2: MNHEY and SMNVEV (reference sequence). V shed 5 bases and J shed 9 bases, with 20 bases lying between them. The CDR3 contains 15 residues. The CDR3 nucleotides are TGTGCCAGCAGTCCCCTGGGGGGTTCCAAAGGGCCCCAGCATTTT. Translation: CASSPLGGSKGPQHF.

This clone was seen only a few times. The chain carries TRBV19 and TRBJ2-7, with D tentatively TRBD2 (7 bases). Trimming took 2 bases from V and 6 from J, leaving 11 bases between them. CDR3 size: 13 residues. In germline, CDR1 is LNHDA, CDR2 SQIVND (reference sequence). The CDR3 bases are TGTGCCAGTAGTATATCCGGGGGGCGCGAGCAGTACTTC. It is translated as CASSISGGREQYF.

The chain employs TRBV5-5 and TRBJ1-5, with D perhaps TRBD1 (5 bases). The CDR3 extends over 14 amino acids. V was trimmed by 0 bases and J by 5 bases, leaving 9 bases between them. The germline V gene encodes CDR1 SGHKS and CDR2 YYEKEE (reference sequence). CDR3 bases: TGTGCCAGCAGCTTGGGGGGCGTGGATCAGCCCCAGCATTTT. Protein product: CASSLGGVDQPQHF.

This chain links TRBV6-5 with TRBJ2-7, with D hard to call. V lost 0 bases, J lost 1 base, and 7 bases lay in between. The CDR3 has 14 residues. Germline assignment: CDR1 MNHEY and CDR2 SVGAGI. The CDR3 sequence is CASSYSRDSYEQYF. As DNA, the CDR3 is TGTGCCAGCAGTTACTCTAGGGATTCCTACGAGCAGTACTTC.

Details on this clone: Germline is not matched at one junction end, which may reflect a read error. CDR3 amino acids: CATSLGQYSIDTQYF. The DNA of the CDR3 is TGTGCCACCAGCCTAGGGCAGTACAGCATAGATACGCAGTATTTT. The chain uses TRBV24-1 and TRBJ2-3; D gene uncertain. CDR3 size: 15 residues. The germline CDR1 and CDR2 sequences are KGHDR and SFDVKD.

V gene TRBV5-1 combines with J gene TRBJ1-6; perhaps TRBD1 as D (6 bases). This CDR3 spans 15 amino acids. The germline V gene has CDR1 SGHRS and CDR2 YFSETQ. Trimming removed 1 base at V and 10 bases at J, with 15 bases between. The CDR3 sequence: CASSLLGGLASPLHF. In nucleotides, the CDR3 is TGCGCCAGCAGCTTGCTCGGGGGCTTAGCCTCACCCCTCCACTTT.

V usage is TRBV21-1 and J usage is TRBJ2-7; the D call of TRBD2 is as the table states it, not checked on the DNA. TRBV21-1 is tagged as a pseudogene. CDR3 length equals 16 residues. The chain's CDR3 is CASSKVGGTSSYEQYF. The DNA for the CDR3 is TGTGCCAGCAGCAAAGTGGGGGGGACAAGCTCCTACGAGCAGTACTTC.

The J gene is TRBJ1-2, the V gene TRBV7-9; no firm D call. The CDR3 has 14 residues. V was trimmed by 0 bases and J by 5 bases, leaving 10 bases between them. Germline assignment: CDR1 SEHNR and CDR2 FQNEAQ (reference sequence). CDR3 nucleotide sequence: TGTGCCAGCAGCTTAGCGGGGAAGAAATATGGCTACACCTTC. Protein sequence: CASSLAGKKYGYTF.

Concerning this clone itself: Other DNA variants within this sample encode the same CDR3. The chain uses TRBV9 and TRBJ1-2; 7 nucleotides line up with TRBD1. CDR1 SGDLS and CDR2 YYNGEE come from the germline V gene. This CDR3 region has 14 residues. V was pared by 8 bases and J by 5 bases, with 12 bases of the junction left unmatched. As DNA, the CDR3 is TGTGCCAGTAGCCCCTCGACAGGGCTTTATGGCTACACCTTC. Translated: CASSPSTGLYGYTF.

The chain combines TRBV7-3 with TRBJ2-5; D is possibly TRBD1 or TRBD2 (6 bases each). The germline gives CDR1 SGHTA, CDR2 FQGTGA. There are 14 residues in the CDR3. V was cut by 5 bases and J by 5 bases, with 15 bases left in between. The CDR3 coding sequence is TGTGCCAGCAGCCCTCCCGGGGGCGGGGAGACCCAGTACTTC. This gives the protein CASSPPGGGETQYF.

The chain is built from TRBV15 and TRBJ1-3; 9 bases fit TRBD1. Germline V gene sequence: CDR1 LNHNV, CDR2 YYDKDF (reference sequence). V was pared by 3 bases and J by 0 bases, with 3 bases of the junction left unmatched. This CDR3 region has 16 residues. The DNA of the CDR3 is TGTGCCACCAGCAGGGACAGGGGCTCCTCTGGAAACACCATATATTTT. The encoded protein is CATSRDRGSSGNTIYF.

Here the CDR3 DNA reads TGCGCCAGCAGCTTGTTCGACGGTGCCTACGAGCAGTACTTC. Translation gives CASSLFDGAYEQYF. This sequence joins TRBV5-1 and TRBJ2-7, with D hard to call. Germline assignment: CDR1 SGHRS and CDR2 YFSETQ. This CDR3 contains 14 residues. Trimming took off 1 base at V and 2 bases at J, with 10 bases between the two ends.